The rows below give T cell receptor beta chains drawn from one sample of a study of CD4+ T cells in melanoma. The repertoire was sequenced with immunoSEQ multiplex PCR; TCRdb's copy has only in-frame clones and lacks some. The profile shows some 13,000 clones, about three quarters of them singletons. Sample: cells from a culture (not recorded whether cultured in vitro). The receptors derive from a human donor with melanoma. CDR3s include the opening cysteine and the closing phenylalanine or tryptophan. A D gene is named only where the DNA matches it firmly. A row's size may be missing; if present it is once, few, many or a size class.

size: few; V: TRBV5-1; J: TRBJ1-1; D: TRBD1; CDR3: CASSLALGQGGPAFF; DNA: TGCGCCAGCAGCTTGGCCCTTGGACAGGGGGGCCCAGCTTTCTTT
size: -; V: TRBV19; J: TRBJ1-1; D: -; CDR3: CASKRLENTEAFF; DNA: TGTGCCAGTAAAAGGTTGGAGAACACTGAAGCTTTCTTT
size: -; V: TRBV25-1; J: TRBJ1-2; D: -; CDR3: CASSGPGGNYGYTF; DNA: TGTGCCAGCAGTGGGCCCGGGGGCAACTATGGCTACACCTTC
size: -; V: TRBV11-1; J: TRBJ1-1; D: -; CDR3: CASSNDRWDTEAFF; DNA: TGTGCCAGCAGCAACGACAGATGGGACACTGAAGCTTTCTTT
size: -; V: TRBV2; J: TRBJ2-4; D: TRBD1; CDR3: CASRPYRDRGKNIQYF; DNA: TGTGCCAGCAGGCCTTACCGGGACAGAGGAAAAAACATTCAGTACTTC
size: -; V: TRBV7-9; J: TRBJ2-1; D: -; CDR3: CASSPDNEQFF; DNA: TGTGCCAGCAGCCCCGACAATGAGCAGTTCTTC
size: -; V: TRBV6-5; J: TRBJ1-1; D: -; CDR3: CASSYSWRSMNTEAFF; DNA: TGTGCCAGCAGTTACTCCTGGCGTTCCATGAACACTGAAGCTTTCTTT
size: -; V: TRBV6-1; J: TRBJ2-5; D: -; CDR3: CASRWTAKETQYF; DNA: TGTGCCAGCAGATGGACAGCCAAGGAGACCCAGTACTTC
size: -; V: TRBV10-3; J: TRBJ2-3; D: -; CDR3: CAISVSQLGTDTQYF; DNA: TGTGCCATCAGTGTATCGCAGCTCGGGACAGATACGCAGTATTTT
size: -; V: TRBV21-1; J: TRBJ1-2; D: -; CDR3: CASSTRSLIYGYTF; DNA: TGTGCCAGCAGCACCCGGAGCCTGATCTATGGCTACACCTTC
size: -; V: TRBV7-2; J: TRBJ2-7; D: TRBD2; CDR3: CASSLTSGGSYEQYF; DNA: TGTGCCAGCAGCTTGACTAGCGGGGGCTCCTACGAGCAGTACTTC
size: -; V: TRBV7-9; J: TRBJ2-2; D: -; CDR3: CASSSRGRRRNTGELFF; DNA: TGTGCCAGCAGCTCCAGAGGGCGGCGGAGGAACACCGGGGAGCTGTTTTTT
size: -; V: TRBV5-4; J: TRBJ2-5; D: TRBD2; CDR3: CASTKQGLAGARTQYF; DNA: TGTGCCAGCACCAAACAAGGACTAGCGGGGGCGAGGACCCAGTACTTC
size: few; V: TRBV5-4; J: TRBJ1-2; D: TRBD1; CDR3: CASSRDRGFHGYTF; DNA: TGTGCCAGCAGCCGGGACAGGGGGTTCCATGGCTACACCTTC
size: few; V: TRBV4-2; J: TRBJ2-2; D: -; CDR3: CASSHLGGGQITGELFF; DNA: TGTGCCAGCAGCCACCTAGGGGGGGGACAGATCACCGGGGAGCTGTTTTTT
size: -; V: TRBV11-2; J: TRBJ2-1; D: -; CDR3: CASSPGIYNEQFF; DNA: TGTGCCAGCAGCCCCGGGATTTACAATGAGCAGTTCTTC
size: -; V: TRBV6-1; J: TRBJ1-2; D: -; CDR3: CASSEKGTYGYTF; DNA: TGTGCCAGCAGTGAGAAGGGTACCTATGGCTACACCTTC
size: -; V: TRBV2; J: TRBJ2-3; D: -; CDR3: CASRETRVSTDTQYF; DNA: TGTGCCAGCAGAGAGACTAGGGTTAGCACAGATACGCAGTATTTT
size: -; V: TRBV29-1; J: TRBJ2-7; D: -; CDR3: CSGVRGGEQYF; DNA: TGCAGCGGGGTCAGGGGCGGAGAGCAGTACTTC
size: -; V: TRBV6-6; J: TRBJ1-2; D: -; CDR3: CASRSWGGLPYGYTF; DNA: TGTGCCAGCAGAAGTTGGGGGGGTCTTCCCTATGGCTACACCTTC
size: -; V: TRBV5-1; J: TRBJ2-7; D: -; CDR3: CASSLQGRREQYF; DNA: TGCGCCAGCAGCTTACAGGGCCGACGAGAGCAGTACTTC
size: -; V: TRBV6-1; J: TRBJ2-3; D: -; CDR3: CASSEARGPESTDTQYF; DNA: TGTGCCAGCAGTGAAGCGCGGGGGCCCGAGTCCACAGATACGCAGTATTTT
size: -; V: TRBV6-6; J: TRBJ1-2; D: TRBD1; CDR3: CASRRTGGRGYTF; DNA: TGTGCCAGCAGACGAACAGGGGGTCGGGGCTACACCTTC
size: -; V: TRBV5-1; J: TRBJ2-2; D: TRBD1; CDR3: CASSLGDRAAGELFF; DNA: TGCGCCAGCAGCTTGGGGGACAGGGCCGCCGGGGAGCTGTTTTTT
size: -; V: TRBV11-2; J: TRBJ2-3; D: -; CDR3: CASSLDPGSDTQYF; DNA: TGTGCCAGCAGCTTAGATCCAGGTTCGGATACGCAGTATTTT
size: few; V: TRBV9; J: TRBJ2-2; D: -; CDR3: CASSDLNTGELFF; DNA: TGTGCCAGCAGCGACCTGAACACCGGGGAGCTGTTTTTT